This TCR beta chain was profiled in a study of OX40 agonist ivuxolimab in advanced cancers. Study background: Participants could have had prior anti-PD-1, anti-PD-L1 or anti-CTLA-4 therapy, and approximately 37% had some. Study outcomes and limitations: There was clonal expansion of CD4+ and CD8+ blood T cells by week 6 at 0.1 to 3.0 mg/kg. Among the lowest levels of clonal expansion were found in partial responders at 0.1-3.0 mg/kg.

Here immunoSEQ multiplex PCR was the method, and the copy in TCRdb shows in-frame clones only, minus some. The sample lists tens of thousands of clones; over 80% were seen once. Deletions cut 0 bases from V and 2 bases from J, with 7 bases between. CDR1 and CDR2 (germline): LGHNA, YNFKEQ. The CDR3 consists of 15 residues. A remark on this clone: Its target is unknown.

Here the sequenced sample was CD4+ or CD8+ T cells sorted from blood, taken in a trial of the OX40 agonist ivuxolimab. The chain carries TRBV4-2 and TRBJ1-4; the D is unclear. The clonotype comes from an adult with an advanced solid tumor such as melanoma, head and neck, liver or kidney cancer. The CDR3 DNA is TGTGCCAGCAGCCAAGATTGGAGTACTAATGAAAAACTGTTTTTT. This codes for CASSQDWSTNEKLFF.